Below are 26 T cell receptor beta chains sequenced from a single sample in a study of control samples from healthy donors and cancer patients. Measured with immunoSEQ multiplex PCR; TCRdb has only the in-frame clones, and not every one. The sample holds about 100,000 clones; about 88% are singletons and the top ten take more than 15%. Sequencing used blood. The receptors derive from a woman between 50 and 59 years old in good health.

The chain is built from TRBV7-2 and TRBJ1-2, with 9 bases identical to TRBD1. The CDR3 is made up of 13 amino acids. Trimming at V came to 5 bases and at J to 5 bases, leaving 3 bases not matched to a gene. Germline V CDR1 and CDR2: SGHTA, FQGNSA. The CDR3 sequence is CASSPQGAYGYTF. The CDR3 DNA reads TGTGCCAGCAGCCCACAGGGGGCGTATGGCTACACCTTC.

The chain recombines TRBV7-9 with TRBJ1-1; TRBD1 matches at 7 bases. V lost 2 bases, J lost 5 bases, and 8 bases stayed unmatched. The CDR3 has 15 amino acids. Germline V lookup: CDR1 SEHNR, CDR2 FQNEAQ (reference sequence). CDR3 sequence (DNA): TGTGCCAGCAGCTTATCCACAGGGGCTCGTACTGAAGCTTTCTTT. Residues: CASSLSTGARTEAFF. Drawing the rest from reference TRBV7-9 and TRBJ1-1, the complete variable domain is DTGVSQNPRHKITKRGQNVTFRCDPISEHNRLYWYRQTLGQGPEFLTYFQNEAQLEKSRLLSDRFSAERPKGSFSTLEIQRTEQGDSAMYLCASSLSTGARTEAFFGQGTRLTVV.

The CDR3 coding sequence is TGTGCCAGCAGCCCCTTTGGAGGGGCGAACACTGAAGCTTTCTTT. Its translation: CASSPFGGANTEAFF. This chain uses TRBV3-1 (or the pseudogene TRBV3-2) with TRBJ1-1, with D possibly being TRBD1 (5 bases). The V gene's germline CDR1 is LGHDT and CDR2 YNNKEL (reference sequence). The V gene lost 4 bases and the J gene lost 1 base, with 13 bases spanning the gap. This CDR3 spans 15 amino acids.

The J gene is TRBJ1-6, the V gene TRBV23-1, with D tentatively TRBD1 (5 bases). TRBV23-1 is annotated as an ORF whose role is uncertain. The V gene lost 0 bases and the J gene lost 2 bases, with 14 bases spanning the gap. This CDR3 has 18 amino acids. The CDR3 region has the DNA TGCGCCAGCAGTCAATCGGGGACCAGGAGGACCTATAATTCACCCCTCCACTTT. It encodes CASSQSGTRRTYNSPLHF.

The table lists this clone with a few counts. The chain recombines TRBV6-2 or TRBV6-3 with TRBJ1-2, with TRBD1 matching 9 bases. This CDR3 has 15 residues. V shed 6 bases, J shed 4 bases, and the junction held 9 bases outside the gene matches. Germline values: CDR1 MNHEY, CDR2 SVGEGT. The CDR3 reads CASSWITGGVYGYTF. The CDR3 DNA reads TGTGCCAGCAGCTGGATAACAGGGGGCGTCTATGGCTACACCTTC.

The rearrangement uses TRBV15 and TRBJ2-7; 7 bases agree with TRBD2. Germline V gives CDR1 LNHNV, CDR2 YYDKDF (reference sequence). The CDR3 spans 15 residues. J was trimmed by 0 bases and V by 1 base; bases with no gene match: 3. This CDR3 reads CATSRGPGGSYEQYF. CDR3 in DNA: TGTGCCACCAGCAGAGGCCCGGGGGGCTCCTACGAGCAGTACTTC.

This CDR3 is CASSQRTSGAATDEQFF. CDR3 DNA sequence: TGCGCCAGCAGCCAACGGACTAGCGGGGCTGCTACGGATGAGCAGTTCTTC. The rearrangement links TRBV4-3 to TRBJ2-1; 12 positions match TRBD2. Germline V gives CDR1 LGHNA, CDR2 YSLEER. The CDR3 spans 17 residues. With 2 bases clipped from V and 8 bases from J, the junction kept 10 bases outside the gene matches.

The count of this clone is one. V and J are TRBV19 and TRBJ1-5, with D possibly matching TRBD1 (6 bases). Trimming left V 3 bases short and J 0 bases short, with 12 bases between. CDR3 size: 16 residues. CDR1 and CDR2 (germline): LNHDA, SQIVND (reference sequence). The CDR3: CASSMRTETSNQPQHF. The CDR3 coding sequence is TGTGCCAGTAGTATGCGGACAGAAACTAGCAATCAGCCCCAGCATTTT. Full variable domain (remainder filled in from reference TRBV19 and TRBJ1-5): DGGITQSPKYLFRKEGQNVTLSCEQNLNHDAMYWYRQDPGQGLRLIYYSQIVNDFQKGDIAEGYSVSREKKESFPLTVTSAQKNPTAFYLCASSMRTETSNQPQHFGDGTRLSIL.

CDR3: CASSDATHPGQGREKLFF. The CDR3 DNA reads TGTGCCAGCAGTGACGCCACCCACCCGGGACAGGGTAGGGAAAAACTGTTTTTT. This rearrangement joins TRBV6-4 to TRBJ1-4, with TRBD1 identical over 9 bases. Germline values: CDR1 MRHNA, CDR2 SNTAGT. The CDR3 runs to 18 residues. The ends lost 2 bases at V and 8 bases at J; junction bases unmatched: 15.

V gene TRBV28 combines with J gene TRBJ1-6, with a weak D call TRBD1 (6 bases). This CDR3 has 14 amino acids. V was cut by 6 bases and J by 8 bases, with 14 bases left in between. The germline gives CDR1 MDHEN, CDR2 SYDVKM. The CDR3 region is CASSLQGRYSPLHF. As DNA, the CDR3 is TGTGCCAGCAGCCTACAGGGACGATATTCACCCCTCCACTTT. The full variable domain, its missing parts supplied by reference TRBV28 and TRBJ1-6, is DVKVTQSSRYLVKRTGEKVFLECVQDMDHENMFWYRQDPGLGLRLIYFSYDVKMKEKGDIPEGYSVSREKKERFSLILESASTNQTSMYLCASSLQGRYSPLHFGNGTRLTVT.

This clone is a singleton in its sample. In DNA form, the CDR3 reads TGTGCCAGCAGCCGAGGCCTCCGGGACACCCAGCAGTACTTC. Its protein is CASSRGLRDTQQYF. The V and J genes are TRBV14 and TRBJ2-7; D perhaps matches TRBD1 (6 bases). The ends were cut back, 4 bases at V and 8 bases at J, with 18 bases in the middle. This CDR3 is 14 amino acids long. Germline lookup yields CDR1 SGHDN and CDR2 FVKESK.

The chain joins TRBV10-3 to TRBJ2-7, with D perhaps TRBD1 or TRBD2 (6 bases each). The CDR3 totals 11 residues. Germline values: CDR1 ENHRY, CDR2 SYGVKD. The CDR3: CAEGGGYEQYF. As DNA, the CDR3 is TGTGCGGAGGGGGGCGGCTACGAGCAGTACTTC.

This clone was found once. V usage is TRBV13 and J usage is TRBJ2-7; unclear D gene. The CDR3 loop spans 13 amino acids. Germline assignment: CDR1 PRHDT and CDR2 FYEKMQ (reference sequence). The germline V and J ends were trimmed by 5 bases and 0 bases, with 8 bases remaining between them. CDR3 coding DNA: TGTGCCAGCAGCCACAGTGACTCCTACGAGCAGTACTTC. This translates into CASSHSDSYEQYF.

V is TRBV2 and J is TRBJ1-1; D unclear. Germline V lookup: CDR1 SNHLY, CDR2 FYNNEI. This CDR3 comprises 13 residues. Trimming pared 6 bases from V and 4 bases from J, leaving 12 bases between. CDR3 sequence: CASRASGGTEAFF. The DNA for the CDR3 is TGTGCCAGCAGGGCCTCAGGCGGCACTGAAGCTTTCTTT.

V is TRBV2 and J is TRBJ1-2; a possible D gene is TRBD1 (6 bases). V was clipped by 6 bases and J by 4 bases, with 12 bases between them. The CDR3 extends over 13 amino acids. Germline V gives CDR1 SNHLY, CDR2 FYNNEI. The CDR3 nucleotides read TGTGCCAGCAGGAAGACAGGTCCCTATGGCTACACCTTC. Its protein product is CASRKTGPYGYTF.

This chain joins TRBV23-1 and TRBJ1-6; D perhaps matches TRBD1 (5 bases). TRBV23-1 is filed as an ORF, its function uncertain. The CDR3 extends over 15 amino acids. Trimming took off 0 bases at V and 9 bases at J, with 12 bases between the two ends. The CDR3 region is CASSQSRAVLSPLHF. As DNA, the CDR3 is TGCGCCAGCAGTCAATCCAGGGCAGTCCTTTCACCCCTCCACTTT.

The V gene is TRBV29-1, the J gene TRBJ1-3; D is ambiguous. The length of the CDR3 is 13 residues. V shed 4 bases and J shed 0 bases, with 7 bases lying between them. From germline, CDR1 is SQVTM and CDR2 ANQGSEA. The CDR3 DNA reads as TGCAGCGTTGTGTTCGACTCTGGAAACACCATATATTTT. The encoded protein is CSVVFDSGNTIYF.

The chain carries TRBV7-8 and TRBJ2-3; 7 bases are shared with TRBD2. This CDR3 comprises 14 residues. The V and J ends lost 8 bases and 2 bases, in that order; junction bases with no gene match: 7. The germline gives CDR1 SGHVS, CDR2 FQNEAQ. This CDR3 reads CASAYGGTTDTQYF. DNA of the CDR3: TGTGCCAGCGCATACGGGGGGACCACAGATACGCAGTATTTT.

The gene calls are TRBV7-9 and TRBJ1-1, with D uncertain. Trimming removed 5 bases at V and 4 bases at J, with 2 bases between. Germline CDR1 reads SEHNR; CDR2 reads FQNEAQ (reference sequence). This CDR3 has 10 residues. This CDR3 is CASSITEAFF. The CDR3 DNA sequence: TGTGCCAGCAGCATCACTGAAGCTTTCTTT.

This chain connects TRBV6-1 to TRBJ2-2; the match to TRBD2 covers 10 bases. Trimming cost V 2 bases and J 2 bases; bases outside gene matches: 11. The CDR3 spans 19 residues. Germline V CDR1 and CDR2: MNHNS, SASEGT. The CDR3 reads CASSEMAYSGGANTGELFF. CDR3 DNA: TGTGCCAGCAGTGAAATGGCTTACAGCGGGGGGGCTAACACCGGGGAGCTGTTTTTT.

This clone has just one count. This chain connects TRBV18 to TRBJ2-2; D might be TRBD1 (6 bases). CDR3 length equals 19 residues. Trimming removed 4 bases from V and 1 base from J, with 22 bases in between. Germline CDR1 and CDR2: KGHSH and LQKENI. As DNA, the CDR3 is TGTGCCAGCTCACAAACACAGGCCCGGGACATAAGGAACACCGGGGAGCTGTTTTTT. Its translation: CASSQTQARDIRNTGELFF.

The chain is built from TRBV2 and TRBJ2-7, with D tentatively TRBD1 or TRBD2 (5 bases each). The CDR3 has 13 residues. Germline lookup yields CDR1 SNHLY and CDR2 FYNNEI. The V gene lost 6 bases and the J gene lost 2 bases, with 11 bases spanning the gap. CDR3 in amino acids: CASRLRGAYEQYF. The CDR3 DNA follows: TGTGCCAGCAGGTTAAGAGGGGCCTACGAGCAGTACTTC.

This clone was counted a single time. The genes are TRBV4-2 and TRBJ2-3; unclear D gene. Trimming cost V 0 bases and J 4 bases, with 5 bases left between them. Germline values: CDR1 LGHNA, CDR2 YNFKEQ. The CDR3 sequence is 13 residues long. The CDR3 sequence is CASSQDLADTQYF. CDR3 coding DNA: TGTGCCAGCAGCCAAGACCTTGCAGATACGCAGTATTTT.

This sequence joins TRBV23-1 and TRBJ1-6; D is perhaps TRBD1 (5 bases). TRBV23-1 is classed as an ORF, of uncertain function. The CDR3 is made up of 15 amino acids. With 4 bases removed from V and 4 bases from J, the gap between germline ends came to 11 bases. The chain's CDR3 is CASSLFQGYNSPLHF. The DNA for the CDR3 is TGCGCCAGCAGTCTTTTTCAGGGTTATAATTCACCCCTCCACTTT.

V and J are TRBV29-1 and TRBJ2-2; no definite D call. CDR3 length equals 14 residues. The V end was cut by 7 bases, the J end by 4 bases, with 16 bases between. Germline V CDR1 and CDR2: SQVTM, ANQGSEA. The CDR3 spells CSGRLVGSTGELFF. The DNA of the CDR3 is TGCAGCGGCCGTCTAGTAGGGTCCACCGGGGAGCTGTTTTTT.

This chain uses TRBV9 with TRBJ2-2; no clear D. The CDR3 loop spans 14 amino acids. V lost 3 bases, J lost 5 bases, and 11 bases lay in between. Germline V CDR1 and CDR2: SGDLS, YYNGEE. CDR3 sequence (DNA): TGTGCCAGCAGCGACCGAGGTGGAACCGGGGAGCTGTTTTTT. Translating gives CASSDRGGTGELFF.